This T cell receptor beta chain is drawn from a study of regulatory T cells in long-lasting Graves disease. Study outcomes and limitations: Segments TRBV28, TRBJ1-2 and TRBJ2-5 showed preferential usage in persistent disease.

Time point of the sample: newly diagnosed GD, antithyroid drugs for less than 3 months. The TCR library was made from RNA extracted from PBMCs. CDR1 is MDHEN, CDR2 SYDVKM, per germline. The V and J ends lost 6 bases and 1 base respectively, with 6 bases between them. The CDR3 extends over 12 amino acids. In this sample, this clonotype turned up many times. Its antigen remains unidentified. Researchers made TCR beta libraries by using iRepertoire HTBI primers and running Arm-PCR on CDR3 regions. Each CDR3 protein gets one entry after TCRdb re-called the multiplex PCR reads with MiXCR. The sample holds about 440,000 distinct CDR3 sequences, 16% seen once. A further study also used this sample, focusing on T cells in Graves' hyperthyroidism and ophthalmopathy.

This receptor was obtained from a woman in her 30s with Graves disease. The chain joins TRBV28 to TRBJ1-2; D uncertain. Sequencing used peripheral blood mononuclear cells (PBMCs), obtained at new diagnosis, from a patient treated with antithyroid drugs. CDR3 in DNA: TGTGCCAGCAGGACAAGTAACTATGGCTACACCTTC. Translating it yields CASRTSNYGYTF.